This TCR beta chain was identified during a study of blood T cell repertoires in COVID-19. Germline V gene data show CDR1 as SNHLY and CDR2 as FYNNEI. This CDR3 has 15 amino acids. With 6 bases clipped from V and 7 bases from J, the junction kept 9 bases outside the gene matches. This table comes from immunoSEQ multiplex PCR, and its TCRdb copy is limited to in-frame clones, with some not included. This sample yields a few hundred thousand clones, of which about 86% are seen a single time; about 3.5% belongs to the top ten. This receptor was obtained from a young man with active or convalescent COVID-19. Specimen: peripheral blood. V is TRBV2 and J is TRBJ2-2; 9 bases align to TRBD1. CDR3 in DNA: TGTGCCAGCAGCGAACAGGGGGCGCAATACGGGGAGCTGTTTTTT. As protein: CASSEQGAQYGELFF.